The next 32 T cell receptor beta chains were all read from a single sample in a study of control samples from healthy donors and cancer patients. Sequencing used immunoSEQ multiplex PCR; TCRdb keeps in-frame clones, though not all of them. This sample has over 150,000 clones, with 90% to 95% found just once. Sequencing was performed on blood. Source of these receptors: a man between 18 and 35 years old in good health.

This clone was recorded once. This chain links TRBV28 with TRBJ1-3; no reliable D call. This CDR3 comprises 13 residues. V gave up 7 bases and J gave up 3 bases, with 10 bases separating them. Germline V gene data show CDR1 as MDHEN and CDR2 as SYDVKM. The CDR3: CASMRGFGNTIYF. The CDR3 DNA follows: TGTGCCAGCATGAGAGGGTTTGGAAACACCATATATTTT.

The V and J genes are TRBV6-1 and TRBJ2-3; D ambiguous. CDR1 is MNHNS and CDR2 is SASEGT in the germline V gene. This CDR3 region has 15 residues. Trimming took 3 bases from V and 4 from J, leaving 14 bases between them. The CDR3 DNA sequence: TGTGCCAGCAGTGATGGCCCAGGCAGGTCAGATACGCAGTATTTT. Translation gives CASSDGPGRSDTQYF.

The chain carries TRBV2 and TRBJ1-6, with 9 bases that match TRBD1. V trimming: 10 bases; J trimming: 8 bases; junction bases outside the gene matches: 3. CDR3 length equals 12 residues. Looked up from germline, CDR1 is SNHLY and CDR2 is FYNNEI. The DNA for the CDR3 is TGTGCCACGACAGGGGGAGATTCACCCCTCCACTTT. This translates into CATTGGDSPLHF.

This rearrangement joins TRBV5-1 to TRBJ2-3, with 8 bases that match TRBD2. Germline loops: CDR1 SGHRS, CDR2 YFSETQ. There are 14 residues in the CDR3. The V gene end was trimmed by 4 bases and the J gene end by 5 bases; junction bases not matched to a gene: 6. The CDR3 reads CASSVGGAKDTQYF. DNA of the CDR3: TGCGCCAGCAGCGTCGGGGGGGCCAAAGATACGCAGTATTTT.

The V gene is TRBV19, the J gene TRBJ2-3; 9 bases agree with TRBD1. Germline assignment: CDR1 LNHDA and CDR2 SQIVND (reference sequence). The CDR3 has 15 residues. J was trimmed by 4 bases and V by 3 bases; bases with no gene match: 5. The CDR3 DNA sequence: TGTGCCAGTAGTATTGTCGGGACAGGGTCAGATACGCAGTATTTT. As protein: CASSIVGTGSDTQYF.

This clone was recorded only once. The genes are TRBV29-1 and TRBJ2-3, with D perhaps matching TRBD1 or TRBD2 (5 bases each). V was trimmed by 6 bases and J by 4 bases, leaving 8 bases between them. The germline gives CDR1 SQVTM, CDR2 ANQGSEA. The CDR3 runs to 11 residues. The CDR3 nucleotides read TGCAGCGTGCGAGGGGCAGATACGCAGTATTTT. It yields the protein CSVRGADTQYF.

The V call is TRBV7-9, the J call TRBJ2-7; D possibly corresponds to TRBD1 (6 bases). Per germline, CDR1 SEHNR and CDR2 FQNEAQ (reference sequence). CDR3 size: 14 residues. Deletions cut 5 bases from V and 3 bases from J, with 14 bases between. In nucleotides, the CDR3 is TGTGCCAGCAGCCCACAGGGAAGATTCTACGAGCAGTACTTC. Its protein product is CASSPQGRFYEQYF.

The chain couples TRBV5-1 to TRBJ2-5, with TRBD2 as a possible D gene (6 bases). Germline V gene lookup returns CDR1 SGHRS and CDR2 YFSETQ. V was cut by 4 bases and J by 5 bases, with 15 bases left in between. This CDR3 is built from 14 residues. DNA for the CDR3: TGCGCCAGCAGCGCCTTTACTAGCATCGAGACCCAGTACTTC. Translation: CASSAFTSIETQYF.

This chain uses TRBV5-4 with TRBJ2-7, with 7 bases fitting TRBD1. V shed 4 bases and J 6 bases; nucleotides not matched to a gene: 13. Per germline, CDR1 SGHNT and CDR2 YYREEE (reference sequence). The CDR3 is made up of 15 amino acids. The CDR3 DNA is TGTGCCAGCAGCCCCCCGGACAGGAATGAGGTCGAGCAGTACTTC. Translated, it gives CASSPPDRNEVEQYF. Using reference TRBV5-4 and TRBJ2-7 for the parts outside the CDR3, the full variable domain is ETGVTQSPTHLIKTRGQQVTLRCSSQSGHNTVSWYQQALGQGPQFIFQYYREEENGRGNFPPRFSGLQFPNYSSELNVNALELDDSALYLCASSPPDRNEVEQYFGPGTRLTVT.

The rearrangement joins TRBV7-9 to TRBJ2-1; TRBD1 agrees at 7 bases. The CDR3 extends over 15 amino acids. CDR1 is SEHNR and CDR2 is FQNEAQ in the germline V gene (reference sequence). V lost 5 bases, J lost 7 bases, and 11 bases stayed unmatched. In nucleotides, the CDR3 is TGTGCCAGCAGCAAGGACAGGACGATTTCAAATGAGCAGTTCTTC. It encodes CASSKDRTISNEQFF.

The chain links TRBV5-4 to TRBJ2-3; TRBD1 matches 8 bases. J was trimmed by 3 bases and V by 4 bases; bases with no gene match: 7. Germline V gene sequence: CDR1 SGHNT, CDR2 YYREEE (reference sequence). The CDR3 is made up of 15 amino acids. CDR3 protein: CASSPSGGQTDTQYF. CDR3 coding DNA: TGTGCCAGCAGCCCATCAGGGGGCCAGACAGATACGCAGTATTTT.

V is TRBV5-1 and J is TRBJ1-4; 7 nucleotides align to TRBD1. The V and J ends lost 0 bases and 6 bases, in that order; junction bases with no gene match: 8. The CDR3 runs 16 residues. Germline V lookup: CDR1 SGHRS, CDR2 YFSETQ. CDR3 bases: TGCGCCAGCAGCTTGGGACCGGGACAGAGCCATGAAAAACTGTTTTTT. Its protein is CASSLGPGQSHEKLFF.

The rearrangement links TRBV7-2 to TRBJ1-2, with 8 bases aligning to TRBD1. With V trimmed by 3 bases and J by 6 bases, 3 bases remained unmatched. Germline assignment: CDR1 SGHTA and CDR2 FQGNSA. The CDR3 sequence is 13 residues long. This CDR3 is CASSFRGQDGYTF. In DNA form, the CDR3 reads TGTGCCAGCAGCTTCAGGGGGCAGGATGGCTACACCTTC.

The chain recombines TRBV19 with TRBJ1-2; the D gene is possibly TRBD1 (5 bases). This CDR3 is built from 15 residues. The V end lost 4 bases, the J end lost 2 bases, and 14 bases lay between the germline ends. Germline values: CDR1 LNHDA, CDR2 SQIVND (reference sequence). In nucleotides, the CDR3 is TGTGCCAGTAGTAAGCCCGACAGCCAAAACTATGGCTACACCTTC. It translates to CASSKPDSQNYGYTF.

To note about this clone: This sample includes further DNA sequences coding for the same CDR3. The chain couples TRBV7-8 to TRBJ2-5; 8 nucleotides line up with TRBD1. This CDR3 comprises 15 residues. The V and J ends lost 1 base and 3 bases, in that order; junction bases with no gene match: 4. Germline lookup yields CDR1 SGHVS and CDR2 FQNEAQ. The CDR3 protein is CASSLGGTGEETQYF. The CDR3, as DNA: TGTGCCAGCAGCTTAGGTGGGACAGGAGAAGAGACCCAGTACTTC. Drawing the rest from reference TRBV7-8 and TRBJ2-5, the complete variable domain is GAGVSQSPRYKVAKRGQDVALRCDPISGHVSLFWYQQALGQGPEFLTYFQNEAQLDKSGLPSDRFFAERPEGSVSTLKIQRTQQEDSAVYLCASSLGGTGEETQYFGPGTRLLVL.

The DNA of the CDR3 is TGTGCCAGCTCACCTGCGGGGGGGGCGGCTTTCTTT. It is translated as CASSPAGGAAFF. The chain couples TRBV18 to TRBJ1-1, with TRBD1 as a possible D gene (6 bases). V lost 3 bases and J lost 11, with 13 bases in between. This CDR3 is built from 12 residues. Germline CDR1 reads KGHSH; CDR2 reads LQKENI.

The chain uses TRBV30 and TRBJ2-1; D is unclear. The CDR3 is 11 residues long. CDR1 and CDR2 (germline): GTSNPN, SVGIG (reference sequence). The germline V and J ends were trimmed by 3 bases and 7 bases, with 7 bases remaining between them. The CDR3 nucleotides are TGTGCCTGGAGGGCCTTAAATGAGCAGTTCTTC. Amino acids: CAWRALNEQFF.

This clone was counted between two and nine times. The V and J genes are TRBV7-8 and TRBJ2-2; 9 bases line up with TRBD1. V was pared by 5 bases and J by 7 bases, with 8 bases of the junction left unmatched. CDR1 is SGHVS and CDR2 is FQNEAQ in the germline V gene. The CDR3 consists of 15 residues. CDR3 in amino acids: CASSARDRDIGELFF. The CDR3 bases are TGTGCCAGCAGCGCCAGGGACAGGGACATCGGGGAGCTGTTTTTT.

This clone was detected only once. This sequence joins TRBV4-1 and TRBJ2-2; 12 nucleotides line up with TRBD2. V was pared by 4 bases and J by 2 bases, with 5 bases of the junction left unmatched. The CDR3 is made up of 17 amino acids. Germline loops: CDR1 MGHRA, CDR2 YSYEKL. Here the CDR3 reads CASSPRTSGINTGELFF. CDR3 bases: TGCGCCAGCAGCCCCCGGACTAGCGGGATCAACACCGGGGAGCTGTTTTTT.

The chain has TRBV7-3 and TRBJ1-3; unclear D gene. Germline-derived CDR1 and CDR2 are SGHTA and FQGTGA. Trimming removed 1 base at V and 0 bases at J, with 7 bases between. The CDR3 spans 15 residues. The CDR3: CASSLIGGSGNTIYF. DNA of the CDR3: TGTGCCAGCAGCTTAATAGGCGGCTCTGGAAACACCATATATTTT.

The gene calls are TRBV19 and TRBJ2-1; D uncertain. V dropped 4 bases and J dropped 1 base, with 14 bases sitting between them. This CDR3 contains 16 residues. Germline V gene lookup returns CDR1 LNHDA and CDR2 SQIVND (reference sequence). The CDR3 protein is CASSKLVLRSYNEQFF. As DNA, the CDR3 is TGTGCCAGTAGTAAACTCGTCCTAAGGTCCTACAATGAGCAGTTCTTC.

This clone was seen once. The rearrangement joins TRBV9 to TRBJ2-3; D uncertain. The CDR3 contains 15 residues. V lost 0 bases and J lost 0, with 8 bases in between. Germline CDR1 reads SGDLS; CDR2 reads YYNGEE. The CDR3 here is CASSVAADSTDTQYF. For the CDR3, the DNA is TGTGCCAGCAGCGTAGCGGCAGATAGCACAGATACGCAGTATTTT.

The chain couples TRBV5-1 to TRBJ2-1, with TRBD1 matching 9 bases. The CDR3 consists of 14 residues. With 6 bases clipped from V and 7 bases from J, the junction kept 8 bases outside the gene matches. Per germline, CDR1 SGHRS and CDR2 YFSETQ. CDR3 amino acids: CASTWGQGRNEQFF. The CDR3 nucleotides read TGCGCCAGCACCTGGGGACAGGGCCGGAATGAGCAGTTCTTC.

The genes are TRBV7-3 and TRBJ2-2, with D possibly called TRBD1 or TRBD2 (5 bases each). Trimming shortened V by 2 bases and J by 0 bases, and 16 bases separated the two germline ends. The CDR3 sequence is 18 residues long. Germline V lookup: CDR1 SGHTA, CDR2 FQGTGA. CDR3 amino acids: CASSLFGLGRPNTGELFF. In DNA form, the CDR3 reads TGTGCCAGCAGCTTATTTGGGCTGGGACGCCCGAACACCGGGGAGCTGTTTTTT.

J is TRBJ2-3 and V is TRBV25-1, with a possible D match to TRBD2 (6 bases). The germline V and J ends were trimmed by 2 bases and 2 bases, with 11 bases remaining between them. Looked up from germline, CDR1 is MGHDK and CDR2 is SYGVNS. The CDR3 is 15 residues long. The CDR3 region is CASSEIGGATDTQYF. CDR3 nucleotides: TGTGCCAGCAGTGAAATCGGCGGGGCCACAGATACGCAGTATTTT.

This chain uses TRBV5-1 with TRBJ1-4; 8 nucleotides agree with TRBD1. This CDR3 spans 17 amino acids. Trimming removed 4 bases from V and 0 bases from J; junction bases left unmatched: 8. CDR1 and CDR2 from the germline V gene are SGHRS and YFSETQ. The CDR3 sequence: CASSRTDRGATNEKLFF. The DNA for the CDR3 is TGCGCCAGCAGCCGCACTGACAGGGGCGCAACTAATGAAAAACTGTTTTTT.

V usage is TRBV6-1 and J usage is TRBJ1-2; 10 nucleotides match TRBD1. The germline gives CDR1 MNHNS, CDR2 SASEGT. V dropped 3 bases and J dropped 7; count of bases not matched to a gene: 8. This CDR3 has 15 residues. The CDR3 bases are TGTGCCAGCAGTGAGTCGACAGGGGGCGGCCGTGGCTACACCTTC. It translates to CASSESTGGGRGYTF.

This clone was observed a few times. The J gene is TRBJ2-3, the V gene TRBV29-1; weak D call: TRBD2 (5 bases). The CDR3 runs 13 residues. Germline-derived CDR1 and CDR2 are SQVTM and ANQGSEA. The V gene lost 8 bases and the J gene lost 6 bases, with 18 bases spanning the gap. The CDR3 sequence is CSSRDVGGDTQYF. The DNA of the CDR3 is TGCAGCTCCCGTGATGTGGGCGGGGATACGCAGTATTTT.

The rearrangement uses TRBV6-1 and TRBJ1-5, with 9 bases aligning to TRBD1. Trimming at V came to 2 bases and at J to 6 bases, leaving 5 bases not matched to a gene. This CDR3 is 15 amino acids long. Germline loops: CDR1 MNHNS, CDR2 SASEGT. The CDR3 DNA reads TGTGCCAGCAGTGAACGGACAGGGGTGGGTCAGCCCCAGCATTTT. Translation: CASSERTGVGQPQHF.

The CDR3 is CASSDLGDRANQPQHF. The CDR3, as DNA: TGTGCCAGTAGTGACCTGGGGGACAGGGCAAATCAGCCCCAGCATTTT. This chain joins TRBV19 and TRBJ1-5; the match to TRBD1 covers 9 bases. The V gene's germline CDR1 is LNHDA and CDR2 SQIVND (reference sequence). V shed 5 bases and J 4 bases; nucleotides not matched to a gene: 9. The CDR3 is made up of 16 amino acids.

This clone has just one count. The chain carries TRBV11-2 and TRBJ2-3; D gene uncertain. Germline V gene lookup returns CDR1 SGHAT and CDR2 FQNNGV. The CDR3 has 16 amino acids. The V gene lost 3 bases and the J gene lost 0 bases, with 13 bases spanning the gap. The CDR3 here is CASSFIGGSSTDTQYF. The DNA of the CDR3 is TGTGCCAGCAGCTTTATCGGCGGCTCTAGCACAGATACGCAGTATTTT.

J is TRBJ2-7 and V is TRBV30; D remains ambiguous. Trimming pared 2 bases from V and 3 bases from J, leaving 8 bases between. Germline CDR1 reads GTSNPN; CDR2 reads SVGIG (reference sequence). The CDR3 has 12 amino acids. The CDR3 coding sequence is TGTGCCTGGAGTAAGGATTACTACGAGCAGTACTTC. Protein product: CAWSKDYYEQYF.